Following are 6 T cell receptor beta chains from one sample sequenced in a study of blood T cell repertoires in COVID-19. TCRdb's copy holds only in-frame clones and misses some; the assay was immunoSEQ multiplex PCR. The profile covers 220,000 or so clones, with more than 85% appearing a single time and more than 8.5% taken by the ten largest. The sequenced material came from peripheral blood. The receptors here all came from a woman in her 50s with COVID-19, enrolled during active disease.

The chain is built from TRBV10-1 and TRBJ1-3; the D gene is possibly TRBD1 (6 bases). CDR1 and CDR2 from the germline V gene are WNHNN and SYGVQD (reference sequence). This CDR3 is 14 amino acids long. The V gene lost 5 bases and the J gene lost 1 base, with 9 bases spanning the gap. Here the CDR3 DNA reads TGCGCCAGCAGTATGGACAGTTCTGGAAACACCATATATTTT. Translation: CASSMDSSGNTIYF.

This clone has just a few counts. The chain is built from TRBV18 and TRBJ1-1; unclear D gene. Germline V CDR1 and CDR2: KGHSH, LQKENI. CDR3 size: 13 residues. V shed 7 bases and J shed 4 bases, with 13 bases lying between them. The CDR3 bases are TGTGCCAGCTACCCATTCGGAGCCACTGAAGCTTTCTTT. Encoded protein: CASYPFGATEAFF. The variable domain in full, completed from reference TRBV18 and TRBJ1-1, reads NAGVMQNPRHLVRRRGQEARLRCSPMKGHSHVYWYRQLPEEGLKFMVYLQKENIIDESGMPKERFSAEFPKEGPSILRIQQVVRGDSAAYFCASYPFGATEAFFGQGTRLTVV.

V and J are TRBV3-1 (or the pseudogene TRBV3-2) and TRBJ2-7, with D maybe TRBD2 (5 bases). Germline CDR1 LGHDT, CDR2 YNNKEL (reference sequence). The V end lost 1 base, the J end lost 2 bases, and 12 bases lay between the germline ends. The CDR3 is made up of 15 amino acids. Written as DNA, the CDR3 is TGTGCCAGCAGCCAAGCCAGCGGAACTACCTACGAGCAGTACTTC. Translation: CASSQASGTTYEQYF.

The gene calls are TRBV28 and TRBJ2-1; 7 bases line up with TRBD1. The CDR3 is 13 amino acids. The V segment lost 2 bases and the J segment 14 bases; nucleotides outside the gene matches: 9. In germline, CDR1 is MDHEN, CDR2 SYDVKM. For the CDR3, the DNA is TGTGCCAGCAGTTTACAACCAGGGACAGAAAAGTTCTTC. Translated: CASSLQPGTEKFF. Full variable domain (rest looked up from reference TRBV28 and TRBJ2-1): DVKVTQSSRYLVKRTGEKVFLECVQDMDHENMFWYRQDPGLGLRLIYFSYDVKMKEKGDIPEGYSVSREKKERFSLILESASTNQTSMYLCASSLQPGTEKFFGPGTRLTVL.

The rearrangement joins TRBV6-5 to TRBJ1-2; maybe TRBD1 (6 bases). The CDR3 extends over 12 amino acids. CDR1 and CDR2 from the germline V gene are MNHEY and SVGAGI. V was cut by 5 bases and J by 5 bases, with 9 bases left in between. CDR3 nucleotide sequence: TGTGCCAGCAGTACAGGGTGGTATGGCTACACCTTC. It encodes CASSTGWYGYTF.

This clone has more than one count but fewer than ten. The J gene is TRBJ2-7, the V gene TRBV10-3; 9 bases map to TRBD1. The V and J ends lost 8 bases and 3 bases, in that order; junction bases with no gene match: 11. CDR1 and CDR2 from the germline V gene are ENHRY and SYGVKD. This CDR3 region has 15 residues. This CDR3 is CAIATGQGEIYEQYF. CDR3 bases: TGTGCCATCGCAACGGGACAGGGAGAAATCTACGAGCAGTACTTC.